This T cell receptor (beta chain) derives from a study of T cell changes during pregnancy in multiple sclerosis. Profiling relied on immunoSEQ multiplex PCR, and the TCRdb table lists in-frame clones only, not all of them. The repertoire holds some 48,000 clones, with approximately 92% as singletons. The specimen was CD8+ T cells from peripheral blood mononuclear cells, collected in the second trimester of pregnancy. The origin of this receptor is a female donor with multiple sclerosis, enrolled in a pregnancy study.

The CDR3 loop is CASSYAPRVEQFF. The CDR3 bases are TGTGCCAGCAGTTACGCCCCCCGGGTTGAGCAGTTCTTC. The chain links TRBV6-5 to TRBJ2-1; no definite D call. CDR1 and CDR2 (germline): MNHEY, SVGAGI. The CDR3 is 13 amino acids. Deletions cut 2 bases from V and 9 bases from J, with 11 bases between.